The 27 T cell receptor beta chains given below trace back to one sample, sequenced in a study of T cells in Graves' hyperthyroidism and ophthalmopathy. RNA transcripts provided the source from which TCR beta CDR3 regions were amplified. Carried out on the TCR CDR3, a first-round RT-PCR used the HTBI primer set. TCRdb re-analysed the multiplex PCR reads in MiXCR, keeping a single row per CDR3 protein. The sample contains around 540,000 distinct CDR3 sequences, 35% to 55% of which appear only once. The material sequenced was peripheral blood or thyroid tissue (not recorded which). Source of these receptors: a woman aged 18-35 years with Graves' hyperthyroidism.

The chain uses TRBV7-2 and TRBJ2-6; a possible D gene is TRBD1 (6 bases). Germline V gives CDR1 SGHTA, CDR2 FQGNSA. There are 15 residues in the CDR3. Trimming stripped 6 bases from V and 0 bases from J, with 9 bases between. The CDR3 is CTSRQGRSGANVLTF. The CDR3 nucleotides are TGTACCAGCAGACAGGGCCGCTCTGGGGCCAACGTCCTGACTTTC.

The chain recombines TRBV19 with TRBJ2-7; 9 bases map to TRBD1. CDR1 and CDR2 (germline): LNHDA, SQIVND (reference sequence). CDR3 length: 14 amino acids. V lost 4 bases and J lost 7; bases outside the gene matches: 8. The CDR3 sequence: CASSTGQGTREQYF. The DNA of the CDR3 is TGTGCCAGTAGTACCGGACAGGGGACGAGAGAGCAGTACTTC.

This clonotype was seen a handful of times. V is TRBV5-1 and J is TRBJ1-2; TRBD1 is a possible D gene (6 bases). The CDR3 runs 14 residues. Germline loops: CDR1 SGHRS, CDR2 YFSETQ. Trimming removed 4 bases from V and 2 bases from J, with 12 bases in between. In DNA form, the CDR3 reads TGCGCCAGCAGCCGGGACACTCGGAACTATGGCTACACCTTC. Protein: CASSRDTRNYGYTF.

This CDR3 is CSARDQQGGYEQYF. The DNA for the CDR3 is TGCAGTGCTAGAGATCAGCAGGGAGGCTACGAGCAGTACTTC. This sequence joins TRBV20-1 and TRBJ2-7, with D possibly being TRBD2 (6 bases). The CDR3 spans 14 residues. Germline CDR1 and CDR2: DFQATT and SNEGSKA (reference sequence). V dropped 0 bases and J dropped 3 bases, with 12 bases sitting between them.

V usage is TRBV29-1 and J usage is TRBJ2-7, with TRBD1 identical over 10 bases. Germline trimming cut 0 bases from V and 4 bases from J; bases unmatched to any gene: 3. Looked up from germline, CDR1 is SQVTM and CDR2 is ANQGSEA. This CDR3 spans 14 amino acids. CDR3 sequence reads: CSVEDQDRGYEQYF. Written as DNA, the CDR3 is TGCAGCGTTGAAGATCAGGACAGGGGGTACGAGCAGTACTTC.

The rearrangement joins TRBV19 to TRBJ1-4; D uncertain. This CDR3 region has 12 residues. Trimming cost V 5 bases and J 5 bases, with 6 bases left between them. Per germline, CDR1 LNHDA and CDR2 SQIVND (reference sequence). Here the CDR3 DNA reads TGTGCCAGTAGTCATCAGAATGAAAAACTGTTTTTT. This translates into CASSHQNEKLFF.

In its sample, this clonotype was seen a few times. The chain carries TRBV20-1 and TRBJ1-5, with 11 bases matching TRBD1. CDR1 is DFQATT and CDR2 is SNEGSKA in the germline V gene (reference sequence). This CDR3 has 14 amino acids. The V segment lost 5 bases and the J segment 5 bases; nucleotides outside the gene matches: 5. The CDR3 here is CSAGTGGLDQPQHF. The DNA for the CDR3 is TGCAGTGCTGGGACAGGGGGTTTAGATCAGCCCCAGCATTTT.

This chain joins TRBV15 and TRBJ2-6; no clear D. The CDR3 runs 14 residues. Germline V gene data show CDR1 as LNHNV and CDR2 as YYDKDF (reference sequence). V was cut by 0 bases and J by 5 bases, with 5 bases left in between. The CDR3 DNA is TGTGCCACCAGCAGAGACCCACGGGCCAACGTCCTGACTTTC. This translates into CATSRDPRANVLTF.

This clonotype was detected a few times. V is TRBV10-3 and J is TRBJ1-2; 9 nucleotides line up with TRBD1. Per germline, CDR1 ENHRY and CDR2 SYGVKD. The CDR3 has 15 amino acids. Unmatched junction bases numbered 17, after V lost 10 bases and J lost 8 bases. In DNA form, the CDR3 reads TGTGCCAGCAGCACCAGTCGGGACAGGGTGAAAGGCTACACCTTC. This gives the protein CASSTSRDRVKGYTF.

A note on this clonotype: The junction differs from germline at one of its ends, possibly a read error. The CDR3 is CASSLVGGKQPQHF. In DNA, the CDR3 is TGTGCAAGCAGCTTAGTGGGAGGCAAACAGCCCCAGCATTTT. The chain combines TRBV7-8 with TRBJ1-5, with D uncertain. The CDR3 totals 14 residues. Germline values: CDR1 SGHVS, CDR2 FQNEAQ.

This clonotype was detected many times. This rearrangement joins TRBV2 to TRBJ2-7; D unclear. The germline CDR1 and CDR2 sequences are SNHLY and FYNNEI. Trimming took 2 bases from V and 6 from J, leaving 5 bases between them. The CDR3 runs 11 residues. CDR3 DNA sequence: TGTGCCAGCAGTGAACACTTCGAGCAGTACTTC. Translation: CASSEHFEQYF.

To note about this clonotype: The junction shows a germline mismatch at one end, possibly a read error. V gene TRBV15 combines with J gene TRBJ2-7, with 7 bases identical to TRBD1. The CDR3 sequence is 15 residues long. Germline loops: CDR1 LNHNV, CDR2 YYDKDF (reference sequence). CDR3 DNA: TGTGCCACCAGCGGAGATAGGCAGGGGGTCTACGAGCAGTACTTC. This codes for CATSGDRQGVYEQYF.

This CDR3 reads CSVEDRGNQPQHF. CDR3 nucleotide sequence: TGCAGCGTTGAAGATCGTGGCAATCAGCCCCAGCATTTT. V gene TRBV29-1 combines with J gene TRBJ1-5; D is undetermined. The germline V gene has CDR1 SQVTM and CDR2 ANQGSEA. The CDR3 covers 13 residues. The ends were cut back, 0 bases at V and 2 bases at J, with 5 bases in the middle. The variable domain in full, with the rest retrieved from reference TRBV29-1 and TRBJ1-5, is SAVISQKPSRDICQRGTSLTIQCQVDSQVTMMFWYRQQPGQSLTLIATANQGSEATYESGFVIDKFPISRPNLTFSTLTVSNMSPEDSSIYLCSVEDRGNQPQHFGDGTRLSIL.

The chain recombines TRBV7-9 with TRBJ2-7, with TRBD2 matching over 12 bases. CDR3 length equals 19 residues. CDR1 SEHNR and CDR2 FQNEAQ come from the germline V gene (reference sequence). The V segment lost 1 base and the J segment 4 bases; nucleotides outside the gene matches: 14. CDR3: CASSLGDRKTSGRTYEQYF. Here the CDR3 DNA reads TGTGCCAGCAGCTTAGGGGACAGGAAGACTAGCGGGAGAACTTACGAGCAGTACTTC.

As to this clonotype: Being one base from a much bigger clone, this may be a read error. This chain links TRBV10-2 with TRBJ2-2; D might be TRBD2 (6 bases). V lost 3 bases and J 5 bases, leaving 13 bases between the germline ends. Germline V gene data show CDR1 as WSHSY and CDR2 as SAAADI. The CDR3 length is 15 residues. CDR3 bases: TGCGCCAGCAGTGAAGGGAGGTGGTCGACCGGGGAGCTGTTTTTT. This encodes CASSEGRWSTGELFF.

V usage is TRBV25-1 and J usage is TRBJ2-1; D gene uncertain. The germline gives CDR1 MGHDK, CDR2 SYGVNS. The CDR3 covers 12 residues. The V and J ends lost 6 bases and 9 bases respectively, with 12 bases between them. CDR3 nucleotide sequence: TGTGCCAGCAGCTTAATTAGTGGTGAGCAGTTCTTC. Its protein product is CASSLISGEQFF.

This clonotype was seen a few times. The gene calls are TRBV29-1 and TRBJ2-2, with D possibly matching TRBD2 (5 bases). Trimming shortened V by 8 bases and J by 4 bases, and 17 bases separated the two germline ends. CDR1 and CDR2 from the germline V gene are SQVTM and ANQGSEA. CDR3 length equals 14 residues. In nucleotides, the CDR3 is TGCAGCATTTGGCGGGCAGGACCCACCGGGGAGCTGTTTTTT. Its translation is CSIWRAGPTGELFF.

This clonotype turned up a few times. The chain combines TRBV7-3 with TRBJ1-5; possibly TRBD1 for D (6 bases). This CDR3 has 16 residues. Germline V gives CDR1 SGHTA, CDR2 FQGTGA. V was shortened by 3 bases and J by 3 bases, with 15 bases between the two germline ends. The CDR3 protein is CASSLWEGGVNQPQHF. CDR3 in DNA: TGTGCCAGCAGCTTGTGGGAGGGGGGAGTCAATCAGCCCCAGCATTTT.

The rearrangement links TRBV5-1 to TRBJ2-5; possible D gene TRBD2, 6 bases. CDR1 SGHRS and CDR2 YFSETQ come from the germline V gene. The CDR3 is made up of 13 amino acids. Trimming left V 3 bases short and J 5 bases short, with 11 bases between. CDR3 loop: CASSSRRDETQYF. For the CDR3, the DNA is TGCGCCAGCAGCTCGCGGAGGGATGAGACCCAGTACTTC.

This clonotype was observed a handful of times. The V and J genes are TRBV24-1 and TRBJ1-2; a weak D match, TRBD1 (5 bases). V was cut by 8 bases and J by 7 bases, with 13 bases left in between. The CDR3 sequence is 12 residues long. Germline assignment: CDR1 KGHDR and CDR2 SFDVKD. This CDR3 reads CATTAGVGGYTF. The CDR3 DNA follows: TGTGCCACCACTGCGGGGGTCGGTGGCTACACCTTC.

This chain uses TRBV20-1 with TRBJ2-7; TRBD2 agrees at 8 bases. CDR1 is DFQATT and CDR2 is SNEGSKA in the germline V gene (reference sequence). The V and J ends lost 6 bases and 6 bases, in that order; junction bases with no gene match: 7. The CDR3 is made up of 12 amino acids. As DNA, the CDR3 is TGCAGTGCCCCCCGGGGGGGGCTCGAGCAGTACTTC. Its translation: CSAPRGGLEQYF.

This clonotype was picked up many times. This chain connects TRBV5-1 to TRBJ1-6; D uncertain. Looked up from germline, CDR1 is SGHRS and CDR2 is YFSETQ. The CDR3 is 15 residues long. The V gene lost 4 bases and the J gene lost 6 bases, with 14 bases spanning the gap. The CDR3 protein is CASSMRTTGNSPLHF. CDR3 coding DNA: TGCGCCAGCAGCATGCGAACGACGGGTAATTCACCCCTCCACTTT.

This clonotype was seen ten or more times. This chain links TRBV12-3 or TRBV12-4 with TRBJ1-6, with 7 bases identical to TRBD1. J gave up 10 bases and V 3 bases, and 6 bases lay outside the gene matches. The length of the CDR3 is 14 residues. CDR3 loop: CASSFWDSESPLHF. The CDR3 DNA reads TGTGCCAGCAGTTTTTGGGACAGTGAGTCACCCCTCCACTTT.

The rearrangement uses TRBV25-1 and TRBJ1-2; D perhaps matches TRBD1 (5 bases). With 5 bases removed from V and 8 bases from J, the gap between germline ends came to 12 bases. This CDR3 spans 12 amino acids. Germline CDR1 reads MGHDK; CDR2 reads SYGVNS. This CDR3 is CASSSGNKGYTF. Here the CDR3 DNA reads TGTGCCAGCAGTTCAGGGAATAAGGGCTACACCTTC.

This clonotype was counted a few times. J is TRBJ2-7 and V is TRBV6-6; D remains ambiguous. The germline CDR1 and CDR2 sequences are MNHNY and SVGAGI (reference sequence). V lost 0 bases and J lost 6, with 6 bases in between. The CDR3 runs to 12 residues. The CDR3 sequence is CASSYSVGEQYF. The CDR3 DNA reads TGTGCCAGCAGTTACTCGGTAGGCGAGCAGTACTTC.

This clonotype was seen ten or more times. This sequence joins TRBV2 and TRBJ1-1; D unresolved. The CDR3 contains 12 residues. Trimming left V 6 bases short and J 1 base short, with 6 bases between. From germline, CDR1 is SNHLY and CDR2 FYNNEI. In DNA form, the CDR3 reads TGTGCCAGCAGCTGGCGGAACACTGAAGCTTTCTTT. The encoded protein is CASSWRNTEAFF.

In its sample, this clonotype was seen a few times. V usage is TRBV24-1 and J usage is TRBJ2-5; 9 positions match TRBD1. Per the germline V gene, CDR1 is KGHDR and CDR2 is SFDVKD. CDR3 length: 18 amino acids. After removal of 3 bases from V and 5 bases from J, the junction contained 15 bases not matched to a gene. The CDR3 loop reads CATSDRAADRGLGETQYF. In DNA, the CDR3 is TGTGCCACCAGTGATCGCGCTGCTGACAGGGGGTTGGGGGAGACCCAGTACTTC.